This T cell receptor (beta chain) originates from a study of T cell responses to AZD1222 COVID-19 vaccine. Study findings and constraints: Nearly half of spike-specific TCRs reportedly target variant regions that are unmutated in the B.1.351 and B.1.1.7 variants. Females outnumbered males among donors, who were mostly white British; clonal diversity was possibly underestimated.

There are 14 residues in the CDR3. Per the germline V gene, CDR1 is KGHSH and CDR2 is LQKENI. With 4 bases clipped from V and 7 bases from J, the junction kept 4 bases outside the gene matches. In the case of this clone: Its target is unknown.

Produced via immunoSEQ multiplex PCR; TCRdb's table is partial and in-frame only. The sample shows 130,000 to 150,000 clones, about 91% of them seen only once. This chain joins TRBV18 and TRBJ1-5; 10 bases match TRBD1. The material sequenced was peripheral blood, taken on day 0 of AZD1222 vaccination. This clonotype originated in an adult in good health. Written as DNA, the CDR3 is TGTGCCAGCTCACTTGGACAGGGGGGACAGCCCCAGCATTTT. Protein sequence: CASSLGQGGQPQHF.